Presented here are 27 T cell receptor beta chains from one specimen sequenced in a study of blood T cell repertoires in COVID-19. TCRdb's table, derived via immunoSEQ multiplex PCR, lists solely in-frame clones and lacks some. The data hold some 93,000 clones, with 86% observed a single time. The source material was peripheral blood. The receptors come from a woman over 75 with acute or convalescent COVID-19.

This clone was detected once. V gene TRBV5-4 combines with J gene TRBJ2-7, with D possibly being TRBD2 (6 bases). V was cut by 0 bases and J by 1 base, with 8 bases left in between. The germline V gene has CDR1 SGHNT and CDR2 YYREEE (reference sequence). The CDR3 loop spans 14 amino acids. Here the CDR3 reads CASSLAGTSYEQYF. In DNA form, the CDR3 reads TGTGCCAGCAGCTTGGCGGGGACTTCCTACGAGCAGTACTTC.

Here the CDR3 DNA reads TGTGCCAGCAGCGAACGACCGACCGCTAGGCAGCCCCAGCATTTT. This gives the protein CASSERPTARQPQHF. The genes are TRBV27 and TRBJ1-5; the D is unclear. Germline CDR1 and CDR2: MNHEY and SMNVEV (reference sequence). V was pared by 6 bases and J by 7 bases, with 19 bases between. The CDR3 sequence is 15 residues long.

This chain links TRBV12-3 or TRBV12-4 with TRBJ1-1; D perhaps matches TRBD1 (6 bases). The CDR3 has 12 amino acids. Trimming stripped 7 bases from V and 5 bases from J, with 11 bases between. CDR3: CASTFRGTEAFF. The CDR3 nucleotides are TGTGCCAGCACTTTCAGGGGTACTGAAGCTTTCTTT.

CDR3 in DNA: TGTGCCAGCAGCGTAGATGAGGCGGGGGGCACAGATACGCAGTATTTT. This gives the protein CASSVDEAGGTDTQYF. The chain recombines TRBV9 with TRBJ2-3; 7 positions match TRBD2. The CDR3 spans 16 residues. The trim removed 0 bases at V and 1 base at J, leaving 5 bases unmatched. Germline loops: CDR1 SGDLS, CDR2 YYNGEE.

The chain recombines TRBV6-1 with TRBJ1-5; D gene uncertain. The CDR3 sequence is 14 residues long. Trimming took 0 bases from V and 4 from J, leaving 7 bases between them. CDR1 MNHNS and CDR2 SASEGT come from the germline V gene. CDR3 loop: CASSEAQINQPQHF. CDR3 nucleotides: TGTGCCAGCAGTGAAGCCCAGATTAATCAGCCCCAGCATTTT.

The chain links TRBV5-1 to TRBJ2-2, with D maybe TRBD1 (5 bases). Between the trimmed V and J ends, which lost 5 bases and 4 bases, there was a span of 18 bases. Germline assignment: CDR1 SGHRS and CDR2 YFSETQ. The CDR3 runs 16 residues. The chain's CDR3 is CASRGHGQGSTGELFF. The CDR3 DNA sequence: TGCGCCAGCAGGGGTCATGGGCAGGGAAGCACCGGGGAGCTGTTTTTT.

DNA of the CDR3: TGTGCCAGCAGCTTAACTAGCGGGGGATTCCAAGAGACCCAGTACTTC. Amino acid sequence: CASSLTSGGFQETQYF. V and J are TRBV5-5 and TRBJ2-5; 11 nucleotides agree with TRBD2. Germline CDR1 SGHKS, CDR2 YYEKEE (reference sequence). There are 16 residues in the CDR3. V was pared by 2 bases and J by 1 base, with 4 bases of the junction left unmatched.

The chain links TRBV3-1 (or the pseudogene TRBV3-2) to TRBJ2-7, with TRBD1 identical over 8 bases. Germline CDR1 reads LGHDT; CDR2 reads YNNKEL (reference sequence). V lost 1 base to trimming and J lost 5 bases; unmatched junction nucleotides: 7. This CDR3 is 15 amino acids long. Here the CDR3 DNA reads TGTGCCAGCAGCCAAGCGGGCAGGGGGCAGCACGAGCAGTACTTC. Its protein is CASSQAGRGQHEQYF.

CDR3 region: CASRGGTAGEQYF. The CDR3 nucleotides are TGTGCCAGCAGGGGCGGGACGGCGGGCGAGCAGTACTTC. The chain has TRBV6-5 and TRBJ2-7; possible D gene TRBD2, 6 bases. The germline V gene has CDR1 MNHEY and CDR2 SVGAGI. V was trimmed by 6 bases and J by 6 bases, leaving 15 bases between them. CDR3 length equals 13 residues.

V usage is TRBV30 and J usage is TRBJ1-2, with D possibly TRBD1 on 6 matching bases. From germline, CDR1 is GTSNPN and CDR2 SVGIG (reference sequence). The V and J ends lost 3 bases and 5 bases respectively, with 16 bases between them. This CDR3 contains 14 residues. CDR3 sequence (DNA): TGTGCCTGGAGATTTGGAACAGGGTTTTATGGCTACACCTTC. Translated: CAWRFGTGFYGYTF.

The V gene is TRBV5-8, the J gene TRBJ2-5, with D perhaps matching TRBD2 (5 bases). V was trimmed by 9 bases and J by 2 bases, leaving 17 bases between them. Germline CDR1 reads SGHTS; CDR2 reads YDEGEE. CDR3 length: 14 residues. DNA of the CDR3: TGTGCCACTCTCCAGAGGGCGGAGCAAGAGACCCAGTACTTC. This codes for CATLQRAEQETQYF. The full variable domain, in which reference TRBV5-8 and TRBJ2-5 provide the parts outside the CDR3, is EAGVTQSPTHLIKTRGQQATLRCSPISGHTSVYWYQQALGLGLQFLLWYDEGEERNRGNFPPRFSGRQFPNYSSELNVNALELEDSALYLCATLQRAEQETQYFGPGTRLLVL.

This rearrangement joins TRBV3-1 (or the pseudogene TRBV3-2) to TRBJ1-1; no clear D gene. The germline gives CDR1 LGHDT, CDR2 YNNKEL (reference sequence). The CDR3 is 14 amino acids. Trimming pared 4 bases from V and 2 bases from J, leaving 11 bases between. In nucleotides, the CDR3 is TGTGCCAGCAGCCGGATTCCAGGAAACACTGAAGCTTTCTTT. Translation: CASSRIPGNTEAFF.

J is TRBJ2-7 and V is TRBV28; 9 bases map to TRBD1. Germline CDR1 MDHEN, CDR2 SYDVKM. The CDR3 has 15 amino acids. The junction had 9 bases not matched to a gene; V was cut back by 5 bases and J by 4 bases. Here the CDR3 reads CASSPGTGSAYEQYF. The CDR3 DNA reads TGTGCCAGCAGTCCCGGGACAGGGTCAGCGTACGAGCAGTACTTC.

The chain combines TRBV19 with TRBJ1-1, with D possibly TRBD1 on 6 matching bases. The CDR3 covers 15 residues. Trimming stripped 4 bases from V and 1 base from J, with 13 bases between. In germline, CDR1 is LNHDA, CDR2 SQIVND (reference sequence). The CDR3: CASSTNAQGNTEAFF. The CDR3 region has the DNA TGTGCCAGTAGTACGAATGCACAGGGGAACACTGAAGCTTTCTTT.

The chain links TRBV2 to TRBJ1-4, with D unclear. The length of the CDR3 is 16 residues. The germline V gene encodes CDR1 SNHLY and CDR2 FYNNEI. V was cut by 8 bases and J by 8 bases, with 24 bases left in between. CDR3 loop: CASSYSLSSSGEKLFF. Here the CDR3 DNA reads TGTGCCAGCTCTTATTCGTTATCCTCCTCAGGCGAAAAACTGTTTTTT.

This chain connects TRBV18 to TRBJ2-1, with 8 bases matching TRBD2. CDR1 is KGHSH, CDR2 LQKENI, per germline. J was trimmed by 9 bases and V by 3 bases; bases with no gene match: 10. This CDR3 has 15 residues. The CDR3 DNA sequence: TGTGCCAGCTCACCGCGGGACCAACTAGCGGTTGAGCAGTTCTTC. Amino acid sequence: CASSPRDQLAVEQFF.

This clone was detected once. The chain is built from TRBV19 and TRBJ2-3; D is perhaps TRBD2 (5 bases). The germline CDR1 and CDR2 sequences are LNHDA and SQIVND (reference sequence). V lost 5 bases and J lost 0, with 15 bases in between. This CDR3 region has 16 residues. The CDR3 bases are TGTGCCAGTAGTGTGGCCGGACTTTCTAGCACAGATACGCAGTATTTT. This sequence encodes CASSVAGLSSTDTQYF.

V and J are TRBV27 and TRBJ2-7, with D possibly being TRBD2 (5 bases). Deletions cut 8 bases from V and 6 bases from J, with 17 bases between. The CDR3 is 13 amino acids. Germline CDR1 MNHEY, CDR2 SMNVEV (reference sequence). CDR3 in DNA: TGTGCCAGCGGATGGACGGCCGCGGGCGAGCAGTACTTC. Encoded protein: CASGWTAAGEQYF.

The rearrangement links TRBV27 to TRBJ2-5, with 14 bases fitting TRBD2. Trimming took 6 bases from V and 2 from J; bases not matched to a gene: 17. The CDR3 loop spans 20 amino acids. The V gene's germline CDR1 is MNHEY and CDR2 SMNVEV (reference sequence). The CDR3 region is CASSLRGLGLAGGKQETQYF. The DNA for the CDR3 is TGTGCCAGCAGCCTCAGGGGCTTAGGACTAGCGGGGGGTAAACAAGAGACCCAGTACTTC.

This chain uses TRBV11-2 with TRBJ2-1, with 13 bases identical to TRBD2. CDR1 is SGHAT and CDR2 is FQNNGV in the germline V gene. V was pared by 2 bases and J by 12 bases, with 7 bases of the junction left unmatched. The CDR3 contains 15 residues. The CDR3 region is CASSLLLAGGPGQFF. The CDR3, as DNA: TGTGCCAGCAGCTTATTACTAGCGGGGGGGCCAGGGCAGTTCTTC. The whole variable domain, filled in from reference TRBV11-2 and TRBJ2-1, reads EAGVAQSPRYKIIEKRQSVAFWCNPISGHATLYWYQQILGQGPKLLIQFQNNGVVDDSQLPKDRFSAERLKGVDSTLKIQPAKLEDSAVYLCASSLLLAGGPGQFFGPGTRLTVL.

This clone has a single count. The CDR3 nucleotides are TGTGCCAGCAGTTTAGAAGCCAGGCATGGCTACACCTTC. Translated: CASSLEARHGYTF. The chain combines TRBV12-3 or TRBV12-4 with TRBJ1-2; D not certain. V lost 1 base to trimming and J lost 6 bases, with 9 bases between them. This CDR3 has 13 residues.

This chain connects TRBV24-1 to TRBJ2-5; 7 positions agree with TRBD1. The CDR3 has 15 residues. Germline V lookup: CDR1 KGHDR, CDR2 SFDVKD. The J segment lost 5 bases and the V segment lost 4 bases, leaving 9 bases of the junction unmatched. The CDR3 DNA is TGTGCCACCAGTGACTCTTTAGGGGGCAGGGAGACCCAGTACTTC. Protein sequence: CATSDSLGGRETQYF.

V gene TRBV6-5 combines with J gene TRBJ2-4; the match to TRBD2 covers 11 bases. The CDR3 length is 14 residues. Germline V lookup: CDR1 MNHEY, CDR2 SVGAGI. The trim removed 7 bases at V and 6 bases at J, leaving 5 bases unmatched. CDR3 region: CASTPGTSGNIQYF. CDR3 nucleotide sequence: TGTGCCAGCACCCCCGGGACTAGCGGAAACATTCAGTACTTC.

About this clone itself: At one end, the junction sequence differs from germline, possibly due to a read error. J is TRBJ2-4 and V is TRBV7-3; D is perhaps TRBD1 (6 bases). The V gene's germline CDR1 is SGHTA and CDR2 FQGTGA. The CDR3 extends over 15 amino acids. CDR3: CASSLKKGHLHIQYF. Written as DNA, the CDR3 is TGTGCCAGCAGCTTAAAGAAGGGACACTTACACATTCAGTACTTT.

This chain connects TRBV6-1 to TRBJ1-1; no clear D. Trimming cost V 5 bases and J 4 bases, with 11 bases left between them. Germline V gene data show CDR1 as MNHNS and CDR2 as SASEGT. CDR3 size: 13 residues. The CDR3 coding sequence is TGTGCCAGCAGTCGGGAAGGTGGCACTGAAGCTTTCTTT. It codes for CASSREGGTEAFF.

The chain links TRBV27 to TRBJ2-7; 7 bases are shared with TRBD1. Germline V gives CDR1 MNHEY, CDR2 SMNVEV (reference sequence). V shed 5 bases, J shed 5 bases, and the junction held 6 bases outside the gene matches. CDR3 length equals 13 residues. In nucleotides, the CDR3 is TGTGCCAGCAGTCGAACAGGGGTCAACGAGCAGTACTTC. Its translation is CASSRTGVNEQYF.

The V gene is TRBV28, the J gene TRBJ1-5; 8 bases are a match to TRBD1. J was trimmed by 6 bases and V by 2 bases; bases with no gene match: 6. This CDR3 region has 15 residues. Germline CDR1 is MDHEN and CDR2 is SYDVKM. The DNA for the CDR3 is TGTGCCAGCAGTTTAGACGGACAGGGCGGTCAGCCCCAGCATTTT. Translated, it gives CASSLDGQGGQPQHF.